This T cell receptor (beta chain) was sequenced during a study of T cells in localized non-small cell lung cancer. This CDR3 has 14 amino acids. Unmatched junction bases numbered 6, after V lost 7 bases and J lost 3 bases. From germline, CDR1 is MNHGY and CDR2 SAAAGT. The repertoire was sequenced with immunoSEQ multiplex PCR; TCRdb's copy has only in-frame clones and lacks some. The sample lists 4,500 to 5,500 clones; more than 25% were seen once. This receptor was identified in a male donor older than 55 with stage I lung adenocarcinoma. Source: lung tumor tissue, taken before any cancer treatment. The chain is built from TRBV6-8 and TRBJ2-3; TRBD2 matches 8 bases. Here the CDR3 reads CASNPGLGTDTQYF. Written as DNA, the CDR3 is TGTGCCAGCAACCCGGGACTAGGAACAGATACGCAGTATTTT.